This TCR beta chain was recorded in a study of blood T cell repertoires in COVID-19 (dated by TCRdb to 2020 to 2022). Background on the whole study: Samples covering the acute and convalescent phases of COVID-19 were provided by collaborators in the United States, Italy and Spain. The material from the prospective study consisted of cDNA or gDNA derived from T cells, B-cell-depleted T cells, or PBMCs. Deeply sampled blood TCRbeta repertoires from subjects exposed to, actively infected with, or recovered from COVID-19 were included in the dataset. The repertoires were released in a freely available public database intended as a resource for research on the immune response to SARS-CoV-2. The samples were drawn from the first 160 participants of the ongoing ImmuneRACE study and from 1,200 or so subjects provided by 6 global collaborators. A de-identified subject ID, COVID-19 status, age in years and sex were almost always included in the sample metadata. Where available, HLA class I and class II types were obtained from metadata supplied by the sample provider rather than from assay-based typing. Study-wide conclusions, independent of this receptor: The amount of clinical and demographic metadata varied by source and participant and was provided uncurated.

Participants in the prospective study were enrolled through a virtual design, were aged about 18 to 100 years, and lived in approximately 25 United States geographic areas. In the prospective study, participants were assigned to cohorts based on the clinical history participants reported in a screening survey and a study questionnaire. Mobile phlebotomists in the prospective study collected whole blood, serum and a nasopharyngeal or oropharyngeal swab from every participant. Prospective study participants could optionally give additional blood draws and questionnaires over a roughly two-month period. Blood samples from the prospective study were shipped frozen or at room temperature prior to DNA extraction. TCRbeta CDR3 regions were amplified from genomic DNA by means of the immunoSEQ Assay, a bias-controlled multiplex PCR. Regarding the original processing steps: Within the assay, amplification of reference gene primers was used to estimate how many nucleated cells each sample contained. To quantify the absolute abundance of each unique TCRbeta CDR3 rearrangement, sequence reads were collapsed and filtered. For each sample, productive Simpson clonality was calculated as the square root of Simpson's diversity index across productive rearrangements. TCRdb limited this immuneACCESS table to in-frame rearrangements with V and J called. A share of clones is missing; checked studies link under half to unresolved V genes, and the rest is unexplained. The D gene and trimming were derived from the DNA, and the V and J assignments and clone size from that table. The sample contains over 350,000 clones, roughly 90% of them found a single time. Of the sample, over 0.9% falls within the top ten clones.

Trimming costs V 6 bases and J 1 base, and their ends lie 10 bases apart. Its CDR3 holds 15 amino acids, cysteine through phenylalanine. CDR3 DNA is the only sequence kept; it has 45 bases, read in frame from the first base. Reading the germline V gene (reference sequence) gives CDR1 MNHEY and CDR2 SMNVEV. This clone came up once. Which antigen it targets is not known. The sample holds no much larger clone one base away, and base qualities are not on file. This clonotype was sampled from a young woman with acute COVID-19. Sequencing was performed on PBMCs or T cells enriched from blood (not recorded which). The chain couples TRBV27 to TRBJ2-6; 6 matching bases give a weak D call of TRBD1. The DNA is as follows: TGTGCCAGCAGGGAAGGGGGATCTGGGGCCAACGTCCTGACTTTC. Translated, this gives CASREGGSGANVLTF.